The clone carrying this TCR beta chain came up once. Its specificity is not known. ViraFEST assay sequencing came after antigen-specific CD4+ T cells were expanded with viral peptide pools. At the end of around 11 days of culture, CD4+ T cells were isolated. Either the BNT162b2 or mRNA-1273 vaccine was given to participants in two doses. Germline assignment: CDR1 MGHDK and CDR2 SYGVNS. CDR3 length equals 14 residues. V lost 5 bases to trimming and J lost 6 bases; unmatched junction nucleotides: 7. TCRdb keeps only in-frame clones here, not all; method: immunoSEQ multiplex PCR. The table records roughly 24,000 clones, roughly 76% of them present only once. This sample stems from a study of vaccination effects on CD4 cells after COVID-19. For the study at large: The median interval between the second dose and post-vaccine sampling was 72 days. Overall study findings and caveats: Marked contraction was observed in infection-induced and vaccine-induced clones late after vaccination.

This chain uses TRBV25-1 with TRBJ1-2; 9 bases align to TRBD1. Sequencing used CD4+ T cells from PBMCs cultured with SARS-CoV-2 spike peptides, obtained after COVID-19 vaccination. This TCR came from a human donor who received a COVID-19 vaccine. Some clones in this sample may be carry-over from other donors' samples. The CDR3 here is CASSFQGQGNGYTF. The DNA for the CDR3 is TGTGCCAGCAGTTTCCAAGGACAGGGGAATGGCTACACCTTC.